This T cell receptor (beta chain) was profiled in a study of cytotoxic CD8 clonotypes in ibrutinib-treated CLL. Study information: Productive templates per sample averaged roughly 230,000; productive rearrangements, approximately 93,000.

Generated by immunoSEQ multiplex PCR, the TCRdb table keeps only in-frame clones and is missing some. The sample lists approximately 190,000 clones, 60% to 80% occurring once. A remark on this clone: What it binds is unknown.

This CDR3 contains 11 residues. The germline V gene has CDR1 DFQATT and CDR2 SNEGSKA (reference sequence). Trimming cost V 6 bases and J 5 bases, with 9 bases left between them. Study outcomes and limitations: Clonality went up at ibrutinib response and then declined back toward baseline at progression. Lymph node repertoires were not studied, and sampling times were unmatched.

The chain is built from TRBV20-1 and TRBJ2-3, with D unclear. The material was PBMCs, obtained after 12 months of ibrutinib treatment. The sequence was obtained from a human donor with chronic lymphocytic leukemia. DNA for the CDR3: TGCAGTGCGGCAATAGGAGATACGCAGTATTTT. This gives the protein CSAAIGDTQYF.